This T cell receptor (beta chain) stems from a study of cytomegalovirus exposure and HLA in healthy donors. Study-level points and caveats: In a later analysis, HLA-associated beta chains showed higher expansion and lower generation probabilities than comparable chains. An apparent linkage of common viral pathogens to several of the most significant clusters emerged in a later analysis. Evidence from a later analysis indicated that most CMV-associated TCR beta chains looked HLA-restricted.

The PCR made use of 60 Vbeta and 13 Jbeta primers. Some clones are missing from TCRdb's copy, which holds only in-frame ones; the method was immunoSEQ multiplex PCR. The table lists 200,000 or so clones, roughly 87% of them singletons, with around 0.21% in the top ten. This clone has more than one count but fewer than ten. Its target is unknown. The CDR3 has 15 amino acids. CDR1 LNHDA and CDR2 SQIVND come from the germline V gene (reference sequence). Deletions cut 4 bases from V and 0 bases from J, with 10 bases between. Sequenced: PBMCs. The origin of this receptor is a girl under two years old in good health and CMV-seronegative. This chain uses TRBV19 with TRBJ2-4; D is unresolved. The CDR3 DNA reads as TGTGCCAGTAGTACAGGTACATTAGCCAAAAACATTCAGTACTTC. Translated: CASSTGTLAKNIQYF.